These T cell receptor beta chains were read from a single sample in a study of T cell changes during pregnancy in multiple sclerosis. Libraries were prepared by immunoSEQ multiplex PCR; TCRdb keeps only in-frame clonotypes and omits some of them. The sample lists tens of thousands of clones; 92% were seen once. The sample here was CD4+ T cells from peripheral blood mononuclear cells, taken in the third trimester of pregnancy. Source of these receptors: a female donor with multiple sclerosis, enrolled in a pregnancy study. Both conserved end residues are part of each CDR3. Each record gives: V gene, J gene, clone size, D gene, CDR3 protein, CDR3 DNA. The D gene is left open where the match is weak. Not every row has a clone size; where given, it reads once, few, many or a size class.

TRBV7-2	TRBJ1-2	-	TRBD1	CASSLGAQGAGGYTF	TGTGCCAGCAGCTTAGGAGCACAGGGGGCCGGGGGCTACACCTTC
TRBV6-1	TRBJ2-5	-	-	CASMGVANQETQYF	TGTGCCAGCATGGGTGTAGCAAATCAAGAGACCCAGTACTTC
TRBV4-1	TRBJ2-7	-	TRBD2	CASSQGRRTSGLNEQYF	TGCGCCAGCAGCCAAGGAAGACGGACTAGCGGGTTAAACGAGCAGTACTTC
TRBV7-3	TRBJ1-6	once	TRBD1	CASSQTGRRSPLHF	TGTGCCAGCAGCCAGACAGGGCGTCGATCACCCCTCCACTTT
TRBV27	TRBJ1-1	-	-	CASSLGGVNTEAFF	TGTGCCAGCAGTTTAGGAGGGGTGAACACTGAAGCTTTCTTT
TRBV5-1	TRBJ2-7	-	-	CASSLEGHHEQYF	TGCGCCAGCAGCTTGGAGGGGCACCACGAGCAGTACTTC
TRBV7-9	TRBJ2-1	-	TRBD2	CASSLAGGNEQFF	TGTGCCAGCAGCTTAGCCGGGGGGAATGAGCAGTTCTTC
TRBV30	TRBJ1-6	-	-	CAWKASLALHF	TGTGCCTGGAAAGCTAGTTTAGCCCTCCACTTT
TRBV2	TRBJ1-5	-	TRBD1	CASSSLGTGNQPQHF	TGTGCCAGCAGTAGCCTCGGGACAGGCAATCAGCCCCAGCATTTT
TRBV18	TRBJ2-2	-	TRBD1	CASSPMTGIAGELFF	TGTGCCAGCTCACCCATGACAGGGATAGCCGGGGAGCTGTTTTTT
TRBV5-1	TRBJ2-7	-	-	CASYPGGIRTNYEQYF	TGCGCCAGCTATCCGGGGGGCATACGGACGAACTACGAGCAGTACTTC
TRBV9	TRBJ2-3	-	TRBD2	CASSGTSGVSTDTQYF	TGTGCCAGCAGCGGGACTAGCGGGGTAAGCACAGATACGCAGTATTTT
TRBV5-1	TRBJ2-5	-	-	CASTPVGGGAQETQYF	TGCGCCAGCACTCCGGTGGGGGGAGGTGCCCAAGAGACCCAGTACTTC
TRBV30	TRBJ1-6	-	-	CAWTDFSGSPLHF	TGTGCCTGGACAGACTTCTCGGGTTCACCCCTCCACTTT
TRBV6-5	TRBJ2-5	-	-	CASSYSGGYGETQYF	TGTGCCAGCAGTTACTCTGGCGGGTATGGAGAGACCCAGTACTTC
TRBV9	TRBJ2-1	-	TRBD2	CASSVVSRGDNEQFF	TGTGCCAGCAGCGTAGTTTCCCGGGGGGACAATGAGCAGTTCTTC
TRBV18	TRBJ1-2	-	-	CASSPRGRVGYGYTF	TGTGCCAGCTCACCACGAGGCAGGGTTGGCTATGGCTACACCTTC
TRBV7-9	TRBJ1-5	-	TRBD1	CASSPGGTGLYSNQPQHF	TGTGCCAGCAGCCCAGGGGGGACAGGGCTTTATAGCAATCAGCCCCAGCATTTT
TRBV18	TRBJ2-7	-	-	CASSRQETYEQYF	TGTGCCAGCTCTCGACAGGAAACCTACGAGCAGTACTTC
TRBV2	TRBJ1-6	-	-	CASKSGDANSPLHF	TGTGCCAGCAAGTCAGGGGATGCGAATTCACCCCTCCACTTT